What follows are 18 T cell receptor beta chains derived from one specimen sequenced in a study of human T cells and chemical hapten exposure. Time point denoted: patch test 1, 2 weeks after DPC sensitization. Treatment described: therapeutic diphenylcyclopropenone sensitization with weekly scalp DPC. Using its own MiXCR run on the RACE reads, TCRdb lists one record per CDR3 protein. The sample has some 190,000 distinct CDR3 sequences, 20% to 25% seen once. The sequences come from whole blood, collected in connection with sensitization to the hapten diphenylcyclopropenone (DPC). All receptors come from a woman between 45 and 65 years old with alopecia areata. Some clones in this sample may be carry-over from other donors' samples.

This clonotype turned up a few times. The chain joins TRBV2 to TRBJ2-7; D call uncertain. Germline V gives CDR1 SNHLY, CDR2 FYNNEI. This CDR3 is 13 amino acids long. Trimming shortened V by 9 bases and J by 0 bases, and 12 bases separated the two germline ends. The CDR3: CASVALPSYEQYF. The DNA for the CDR3 is TGTGCCAGTGTAGCTCTCCCCTCCTACGAGCAGTACTTC.

J is TRBJ1-5 and V is TRBV9, with D uncertain. This CDR3 region has 14 residues. Per the germline V gene, CDR1 is SGDLS and CDR2 is YYNGEE. Trimming stripped 4 bases from V and 0 bases from J, with 8 bases between. Here the CDR3 DNA reads TGTGCCAGCAGCTCCCCCGGTAGCAATCAGCCCCAGCATTTT. Translated: CASSSPGSNQPQHF. Filled out from reference TRBV9 and TRBJ1-5, the complete variable domain reads DSGVTQTPKHLITATGQRVTLRCSPRSGDLSVYWYQQSLDQGLQFLIQYYNGEERAKGNILERFSAQQFPDLHSELNLSSLELGDSALYFCASSSPGSNQPQHFGDGTRLSIL.

This clonotype was recorded many times. J is TRBJ1-5 and V is TRBV19; perhaps TRBD1 as D (5 bases). CDR1 and CDR2 (germline): LNHDA, SQIVND (reference sequence). This CDR3 contains 16 residues. V dropped 5 bases and J dropped 1 base, with 15 bases sitting between them. The CDR3 DNA follows: TGTGCCAGTAGTGTATTAAGGGGACGGAGCAATCAGCCCCAGCATTTT. Its protein product is CASSVLRGRSNQPQHF.

The gene calls are TRBV5-1 and TRBJ2-3, with D maybe TRBD2 (6 bases). There are 15 residues in the CDR3. With 4 bases removed from V and 3 bases from J, the gap between germline ends came to 15 bases. The germline V gene has CDR1 SGHRS and CDR2 YFSETQ. CDR3 loop: CASSPEGGKTDTQYF. CDR3 bases: TGCGCCAGCAGCCCGGAGGGCGGGAAGACAGATACGCAGTATTTT.

This clonotype has just a few counts. The chain uses TRBV5-8 and TRBJ1-2, with D maybe TRBD1 (6 bases). CDR1 is SGHTS and CDR2 is YDEGEE in the germline V gene. The CDR3 is 14 residues long. V was pared by 0 bases and J by 7 bases, with 13 bases between. CDR3 sequence reads: CASSLVRGDGGYTF. CDR3 DNA sequence: TGTGCCAGCAGCTTGGTCAGGGGAGACGGTGGCTACACCTTC.

V is TRBV27 and J is TRBJ1-4; D perhaps matches TRBD1 (6 bases). CDR1 and CDR2 from the germline V gene are MNHEY and SMNVEV (reference sequence). With 3 bases removed from V and 8 bases from J, the gap between germline ends came to 13 bases. This CDR3 contains 14 residues. This CDR3 is CASSFTGFQEKLFF. The CDR3 bases are TGTGCCAGCAGTTTCACAGGGTTCCAGGAAAAACTGTTTTTT.

The chain uses TRBV29-1 and TRBJ2-5, with TRBD2 matching 9 bases. V lost 5 bases, J lost 3 bases, and 4 bases stayed unmatched. CDR3 length: 13 amino acids. Germline V gene sequence: CDR1 SQVTM, CDR2 ANQGSEA. CDR3 sequence reads: CSVYIAGEETQYF. CDR3 bases: TGCAGCGTTTATATAGCGGGGGAAGAGACCCAGTACTTC. Combining the CDR3 with reference TRBV29-1 and TRBJ2-5 gives the whole variable domain SAVISQKPSRDICQRGTSLTIQCQVDSQVTMMFWYRQQPGQSLTLIATANQGSEATYESGFVIDKFPISRPNLTFSTLTVSNMSPEDSSIYLCSVYIAGEETQYFGPGTRLLVL.

The chain has TRBV12-3 or TRBV12-4 and TRBJ1-4, with D tentatively TRBD1 (6 bases). Trimming took off 6 bases at V and 8 bases at J, with 16 bases between the two ends. This CDR3 is 14 amino acids long. CDR3 coding DNA: TGTGCCAGCAGCCTACAGGGCGAGATGGAAAAACTGTTTTTT. Its protein product is CASSLQGEMEKLFF.

The chain employs TRBV6-6 and TRBJ1-5, with TRBD1 matching 8 bases. The CDR3 covers 16 residues. The V gene's germline CDR1 is MNHNY and CDR2 SVGAGI (reference sequence). After removal of 5 bases from V and 14 bases from J, the junction contained 20 bases not matched to a gene. This CDR3 is CASSTAAGGLTPTEHF. The CDR3, as DNA: TGTGCCAGCAGTACCGCGGCAGGGGGCCTCACCCCCACCGAGCATTTT.

This clonotype was observed a few times. CDR3 nucleotide sequence: TGTGCCAGCAGTTTAACCCTGGACGATGGCTACACCTTC. Protein: CASSLTLDDGYTF. The rearrangement joins TRBV28 to TRBJ1-2, with unresolved D. The CDR3 is 13 amino acids. Deletions cut 2 bases from V and 6 bases from J, with 10 bases between. In germline, CDR1 is MDHEN, CDR2 SYDVKM.

The chain links TRBV7-6 to TRBJ2-7, with D tentatively TRBD1 or TRBD2 (5 bases each). Germline CDR1 SGHVS, CDR2 FNYEAQ. The CDR3 contains 14 residues. With 2 bases removed from V and 5 bases from J, the gap between germline ends came to 13 bases. The CDR3 nucleotides read TGTGCCAGCAGCTTAAATAGAGGGACCCACGAGCAGTACTTC. The encoded protein is CASSLNRGTHEQYF.

The chain recombines TRBV29-1 with TRBJ2-1; tentative D call: TRBD2 (5 bases). This CDR3 is built from 14 residues. Deletions cut 5 bases from V and 3 bases from J, with 14 bases between. Germline-derived CDR1 and CDR2 are SQVTM and ANQGSEA. The CDR3 loop is CSVPIGKGYNEQFF. The CDR3, as DNA: TGCAGCGTTCCGATCGGGAAGGGCTACAATGAGCAGTTCTTC.

This clonotype was detected ten times or more. The rearrangement links TRBV7-2 to TRBJ1-2, with unresolved D. The length of the CDR3 is 13 residues. V lost 1 base and J 1 base, leaving 4 bases between the germline ends. Germline V gene sequence: CDR1 SGHTA, CDR2 FQGNSA. The CDR3 nucleotides are TGTGCCAGCAGCTTAGACAATAACTATGGCTACACCTTC. Translating it yields CASSLDNNYGYTF.

The chain is built from TRBV2 and TRBJ1-1; the D is unclear. V lost 3 bases and J lost 1, with 9 bases in between. Looked up from germline, CDR1 is SNHLY and CDR2 is FYNNEI. The CDR3 has 14 amino acids. The CDR3 protein is CASSEGRKNTEAFF. Written as DNA, the CDR3 is TGTGCCAGCAGTGAGGGCAGGAAGAACACTGAAGCTTTCTTT.

V gene TRBV9 combines with J gene TRBJ2-1; TRBD2 matches at 11 bases. V was clipped by 4 bases and J by 8 bases; unmatched bases: 8. Germline V lookup: CDR1 SGDLS, CDR2 YYNGEE. The CDR3 sequence is 15 residues long. The CDR3 nucleotides are TGTGCCAGCAGCTTTACTAGCGGGAGTTGGTATGAGCAGTTCTTC. Translation gives CASSFTSGSWYEQFF.

The rearrangement links TRBV5-1 to TRBJ2-3; TRBD2 is a possible D gene (6 bases). CDR1 is SGHRS, CDR2 YFSETQ, per germline. The CDR3 is made up of 14 amino acids. Trimming removed 3 bases at V and 8 bases at J, with 16 bases between. The CDR3 reads CASSWREPETTQYF. The CDR3 nucleotides read TGCGCCAGCAGCTGGAGGGAGCCCGAGACTACGCAGTATTTT.

This clonotype has more than one count but fewer than ten. This chain links TRBV7-9 with TRBJ1-6, with TRBD1 identical over 10 bases. The CDR3 has 17 amino acids. Germline values: CDR1 SEHNR, CDR2 FQNEAQ (reference sequence). V lost 5 bases and J lost 5; bases outside the gene matches: 9. CDR3 protein: CASSRPRDRGNNSPLHF. The CDR3 nucleotides are TGTGCCAGCAGCAGACCCCGGGACAGGGGAAATAATTCACCCCTCCACTTT.

V and J are TRBV20-1 and TRBJ2-1, with unresolved D. CDR1 DFQATT and CDR2 SNEGSKA come from the germline V gene (reference sequence). The germline V and J ends were trimmed by 0 bases and 9 bases, with 18 bases remaining between them. The CDR3 is made up of 15 amino acids. The CDR3 DNA reads as TGCAGTGCTAGAGATGGATTAAGAGCTAGAGGTGAGCAGTTCTTC. Its translation is CSARDGLRARGEQFF.